A single sample gave rise to the 23 T cell receptor beta chains below, sequenced in a study of metastatic and nonmetastatic thyroid tumors (dated by TCRdb to about 2020). No treatment had been received by any patient before thyroid surgery. Libraries came from PCR. Instrument used: Illumina HiSeq 4000. The public reads were reprocessed in TCRdb via fastp at Q25 and MiXCR, keeping in-frame beta chains. The sample records about 20,000 clones, about 24% of which are singletons. Of the sample, roughly 6.6% falls within the top ten clones. Input material: tumor tissue. All receptors come from a female donor with papillary thyroid cancer or a benign thyroid nodule (not recorded which). Some clones in this sample may be carry-over from other donors' samples.

The chain recombines TRBV15 with TRBJ2-1; D possibly matches TRBD1 or TRBD2 (5 bases each). CDR3 length: 17 residues. V lost 5 bases, J lost 6 bases, and 23 bases lay in between. Germline V gene sequence: CDR1 LNHNV, CDR2 YYDKDF (reference sequence). The chain's CDR3 is CATSGSGTDGRPNEQFF. Here the CDR3 DNA reads TGTGCCACCAGCGGGAGTGGGACCGACGGGCGACCCAATGAGCAGTTCTTC.

This clone was recorded a few times. The V call is TRBV28, the J call TRBJ2-1; perhaps D is TRBD1 or TRBD2 (5 bases each). The germline V gene encodes CDR1 MDHEN and CDR2 SYDVKM. This CDR3 is 16 amino acids long. V lost 3 bases and J 4 bases, leaving 16 bases between the germline ends. The CDR3 protein is CASSFWGSDSYNEQFF. In DNA form, the CDR3 reads TGTGCCAGCAGTTTCTGGGGGAGCGACTCATACAATGAGCAGTTCTTC.

This clone was seen only a few times. The V call is TRBV28, the J call TRBJ1-6, with D uncertain. The CDR3 sequence is 11 residues long. Germline values: CDR1 MDHEN, CDR2 SYDVKM. The V end lost 6 bases, the J end lost 7 bases, and 4 bases lay between the germline ends. CDR3 sequence reads: CASSRNSPLHF. The CDR3 DNA reads as TGTGCCAGCAGCAGGAATTCACCCCTCCACTTT.

This clone was found a few times. The junction and the germline gene differ at one end; a read error may be behind it. This chain's CDR3 is CAIPYSLANTQAFF. CDR3 DNA sequence: TGTGCCATCCCCTACAGCCTAGCGAACACTCAAGCTTTCTTT. The chain employs TRBV6-1 and TRBJ1-1; D not certain. Per the germline V gene, CDR1 is MNHNS and CDR2 is SASEGT. The CDR3 extends over 14 amino acids.

This clone was detected many times. This chain uses TRBV4-3 with TRBJ2-2; TRBD2 aligns across 7 bases. The J segment lost 5 bases and the V segment lost 0 bases, leaving 18 bases of the junction unmatched. The germline CDR1 and CDR2 sequences are LGHNA and YSLEER. There are 20 residues in the CDR3. The CDR3 loop is CASSQDAPSTSLGETGELFF. The CDR3 DNA follows: TGCGCCAGCAGCCAAGATGCCCCCTCGACTAGCCTTGGAGAGACCGGGGAGCTGTTTTTT.

This clone was counted between two and nine times. The rearrangement links TRBV28 to TRBJ2-3; 14 bases map to TRBD2. Germline V gene sequence: CDR1 MDHEN, CDR2 SYDVKM. J was trimmed by 10 bases and V by 4 bases; bases with no gene match: 13. The CDR3 spans 17 residues. The CDR3 nucleotides read TGTGCCAGCAGTTGGGTAATAGGACTAGCGGGAGGAGAGGCGCAGTATTTT. The encoded protein is CASSWVIGLAGGEAQYF.

Worth noting for this clone: The junction and the germline gene differ at one end; a read error may be behind it. The V call is TRBV28, the J call TRBJ2-7; D is ambiguous. In germline, CDR1 is MDHEN, CDR2 SYDVKM. The CDR3 runs to 14 residues. DNA for the CDR3: TGTGCCAGCATTTTAGGGATGGCTCGCCGGGAGCAGTACTTC. Encoded protein: CASILGMARREQYF.

Of note for this clone: One junction end disagrees with the germline gene, perhaps due to a read error. The CDR3 DNA sequence: TGTGCCATCAGTACAGCATGTGAGCAGTACTTC. It specifies CAISTACEQYF. This rearrangement joins TRBV6-2 or TRBV6-3 to TRBJ2-7, with D uncertain. The germline gives CDR1 MNHEY, CDR2 SVGEGT. The CDR3 spans 11 residues.

The chain recombines TRBV20-1 with TRBJ2-7; 8 nucleotides match TRBD1. The CDR3 extends over 15 amino acids. Germline loops: CDR1 DFQATT, CDR2 SNEGSKA (reference sequence). V was clipped by 6 bases and J by 0 bases; unmatched bases: 10. The CDR3 loop reads CSANPGQVTSYEQYF. The CDR3 nucleotides read TGCAGTGCAAACCCGGGACAGGTAACCTCCTACGAGCAGTACTTC.

This clone was counted at least ten times. The gene calls are TRBV11-2 and TRBJ2-7; D is unclear. Deletions cut 3 bases from V and 3 bases from J, with 9 bases between. From germline, CDR1 is SGHAT and CDR2 FQNNGV. The CDR3 runs 13 residues. The CDR3 here is CASSLQAYYEQYF. CDR3 nucleotide sequence: TGTGCCAGCAGCTTGCAGGCTTACTACGAGCAGTACTTC.

This clone was found many times. V usage is TRBV20-1 and J usage is TRBJ2-4, with 7 nucleotides matching TRBD1. Germline loops: CDR1 DFQATT, CDR2 SNEGSKA (reference sequence). With 0 bases clipped from V and 1 base from J, the junction kept 0 bases outside the gene matches. The CDR3 loop spans 14 amino acids. The chain's CDR3 is CSAREDRAKNIQYF. Written as DNA, the CDR3 is TGCAGTGCTAGAGAGGACAGGGCCAAAAACATTCAGTACTTC.

This clone was counted many times. CDR3 in amino acids: CASSQGDLRRGGETQYF. The DNA of the CDR3 is TGTGCCAGCAGCCAGGGGGACTTGCGGAGGGGGGGAGAGACCCAGTACTTC. The rearrangement uses TRBV7-6 and TRBJ2-5, with D perhaps being TRBD1 or TRBD2 (7 bases each). Germline CDR1 and CDR2: SGHVS and FNYEAQ. The V end was cut by 5 bases, the J end by 4 bases, with 23 bases between. This CDR3 is 17 amino acids long. Full variable domain (remainder filled in from reference TRBV7-6 and TRBJ2-5): GAGVSQSPRYKVTKRGQDVALRCDPISGHVSLYWYRQALGQGPEFLTYFNYEAQQDKSGLPNDRFSAERPEGSISTLTIQRTEQRDSAMYRCASSQGDLRRGGETQYFGPGTRLLVL.

The rearrangement joins TRBV20-1 to TRBJ2-7; 15 nucleotides align to TRBD2. This CDR3 spans 17 amino acids. Germline assignment: CDR1 DFQATT and CDR2 SNEGSKA (reference sequence). The trim removed 5 bases at V and 0 bases at J, leaving 8 bases unmatched. This chain's CDR3 is CSASSGTSGRSSYEQYF. Here the CDR3 DNA reads TGCAGTGCTTCCTCTGGGACTAGCGGGAGGAGCTCCTACGAGCAGTACTTC.

The CDR3 nucleotides read TGCGCCAGCAGTCAGGGGATGAACACTGAAGCTTTCTTT. Protein product: CASSQGMNTEAFF. The chain combines TRBV10-2 with TRBJ1-1; possible D gene TRBD1, 6 bases. Germline V gene sequence: CDR1 WSHSY, CDR2 SAAADI. The CDR3 consists of 13 residues. The V end was cut by 5 bases, the J end by 0 bases, with 7 bases between.

As for this clone: One junction end does not reproduce the germline sequence, and a read error may be involved. CDR3 loop: CSSSLFREAVYNEQFF. The DNA of the CDR3 is TGTTCCAGCAGTTTATTCAGGGAGGCCGTATACAATGAGCAGTTCTTC. V and J are TRBV27 and TRBJ2-1, with a weak D call TRBD2 (6 bases). CDR3 length equals 16 residues. Per the germline V gene, CDR1 is MNHEY and CDR2 is SMNVEV (reference sequence).

This clone is medium-sized by share. In DNA, the CDR3 is TGTGCCAGCAGTTACAGGGGGGACAATGAGCAGTTCTTC. This sequence encodes CASSYRGDNEQFF. The chain links TRBV6-2 or TRBV6-3 to TRBJ2-1, with D perhaps being TRBD1 or TRBD2 (6 bases each). V lost 2 bases and J 5 bases, leaving 7 bases between the germline ends. There are 13 residues in the CDR3. CDR1 and CDR2 from the germline V gene are MNHEY and SVGEGT.

This clone has a count of ten or more. The chain has TRBV3-1 and TRBJ2-1; 12 bases are a match to TRBD2. The CDR3 runs 14 residues. CDR1 and CDR2 (germline): LGHDT, YNNKEL (reference sequence). The ends lost 5 bases at V and 6 bases at J; junction bases unmatched: 2. In nucleotides, the CDR3 is TGTGCCAGCAGCTCGACTAGCGGGAGCAATGAGCAGTTCTTC. This gives the protein CASSSTSGSNEQFF.

Comment on this clone: A junction end diverges from the germline sequence, so it may reflect a read error. This sequence joins TRBV20-1 and TRBJ1-1, with D possibly TRBD1 on 5 matching bases. Germline loops: CDR1 DFQATT, CDR2 SNEGSKA (reference sequence). The CDR3 spans 13 residues. This CDR3 is CSASQGLNTEDFF. Written as DNA, the CDR3 is TGCAGTGCTAGTCAGGGACTTAACACTGAAGATTTCTTT.

Worth noting for this clone: This may come from a read error, since a much larger clone is one base off. The chain carries TRBV11-2 and TRBJ2-4, with D unclear. From germline, CDR1 is SGHAT and CDR2 FQNNGV. CDR3 size: 14 residues. CDR3 DNA sequence: TGTGCCAGCAGCTTACACCAAGGGAAAAACATTAAGTACTTC. This translates into CASSLHQGKNIKYF.

CDR3 protein: CASSLTPGGEKLFF. In DNA, the CDR3 is TGCGCCAGCAGTTTAACCCCAGGGGGCGAAAAACTGTTTTTT. The gene calls are TRBV10-2 and TRBJ1-4; 8 nucleotides agree with TRBD1. Germline lookup yields CDR1 WSHSY and CDR2 SAAADI. The CDR3 has 14 residues. Losses at the gene ends were 5 bases for V and 8 bases for J; bases not matched to a gene: 7.

The rearrangement uses TRBV5-8 and TRBJ1-5, with 7 bases lining up with TRBD1. After removal of 3 bases from V and 2 bases from J, the junction contained 5 bases not matched to a gene. The CDR3 consists of 15 residues. From germline, CDR1 is SGHTS and CDR2 YDEGEE. The CDR3 DNA follows: TGTGCCAGCAGCTCGAACACAGGGGGCAATCAGCCCCAGCATTTT. Its translation: CASSSNTGGNQPQHF.

By share of the sample, this clone is medium-sized (0.01 to 0.1%). The chain uses TRBV28 and TRBJ1-2, with a tentative D call TRBD1 (6 bases). This CDR3 spans 12 amino acids. In germline, CDR1 is MDHEN, CDR2 SYDVKM. The V and J ends lost 9 bases and 0 bases respectively, with 8 bases between them. This chain's CDR3 is CARGAANYGYTF. In DNA, the CDR3 is TGTGCCAGGGGGGCGGCTAACTATGGCTACACCTTC.

This clone came up many times. J is TRBJ1-2 and V is TRBV30, with D maybe TRBD1 (6 bases). CDR1 and CDR2 (germline): GTSNPN, SVGIG (reference sequence). The germline V and J ends were trimmed by 0 bases and 7 bases, with 9 bases remaining between them. This CDR3 comprises 12 residues. The CDR3 reads CAWSVQGFGYTF. The DNA of the CDR3 is TGTGCCTGGAGTGTACAGGGCTTTGGCTACACCTTC.